This T cell receptor beta chain was captured in a study of blood T cell repertoires in COVID-19. As for the study in general: T cells, B-cell-depleted T cells, or PBMCs provided the cDNA or gDNA that served as material.

Original processing notes: Researchers report that nucleated cell counts were estimated from reference gene primer amplification. The protocol was immunoSEQ multiplex PCR, while the TCRdb copy is restricted to in-frame clones and leaves out a portion. V and J calls and clone size are those listed in that table; D and trimming were worked out from the DNA. The sample records about 200,000 clones, around nine tenths being singletons. The Seattle site enrolled patients during active infection and followed them longitudinally. Germline CDR1 reads SGHRS; CDR2 reads YFSETQ. This CDR3 comprises 16 residues. Trimming pared 4 bases from V and 6 bases from J, leaving 23 bases between.

The sample comprised peripheral blood. This rearrangement joins TRBV5-1 to TRBJ2-7; tentative D call: TRBD1 (5 bases). This sequence was found in a man aged 45 to 65 with COVID-19, enrolled during active disease. CDR3 residues: CASSQQPTDSRGEQYF. For the CDR3, the DNA is TGCGCCAGCAGCCAACAGCCCACCGATTCTAGGGGCGAGCAGTACTTC.